The clone carrying this T cell receptor (beta chain) was seen ten or more times. Its antigen is not identified. Described time point: patch test 1, 2 weeks after DPC sensitization. Specified treatment: therapeutic diphenylcyclopropenone sensitization with weekly scalp DPC. V gave up 2 bases and J gave up 8 bases; unmatched junction bases: 16. CDR1 is SGHDT, CDR2 YYEEEE, per germline. The CDR3 is 18 amino acids. Using its own MiXCR run on the RACE reads, TCRdb lists one record per CDR3 protein. The table has roughly 380,000 distinct CDR3 sequences, about 4.4% seen once. The data derive from a study of human T cells and chemical hapten exposure. Points from the study as a whole: The number of TCRs over 1 in 1000 frequency stayed unchanged after DPC. Patch test score was positively correlated with the counts of PT1 expanded TCRs.

This clonotype originated in a woman between 50 and 59 years old with alopecia areata. Some clones in this sample may be carry-over from other donors' samples. The chain couples TRBV5-6 to TRBJ1-6; 7 bases map to TRBD1. Sample: whole blood, taken in connection with sensitization to the hapten diphenylcyclopropenone (DPC). CDR3 region: CASSFGSLSGTAYSPLHF. CDR3 nucleotides: TGTGCCAGCAGCTTCGGTTCCTTATCCGGGACAGCCTATTCACCCCTCCACTTT.